This T cell receptor (beta chain) was sequenced during a study of cytomegalovirus exposure and HLA in healthy donors. 13 Jbeta primers and 60 Vbeta primers were used for the PCR. Profiled with immunoSEQ multiplex PCR; TCRdb holds only in-frame clones, not every one. The sample holds some 140,000 clones, around 75% seen once. Broader study findings: TCR beta sequences reportedly predicted the HLA-A and HLA-B alleles of most subjects accurately.

Concerning this clone: Its antigen remains unknown.

The specimen was PBMCs. The sequence derives from a female donor in good health and CMV-seronegative.

This chain's CDR3 is CASSLGRGIQYF. For the CDR3, the DNA is TGCGCCAGCAGCTTGGGGCGAGGCATTCAGTACTTC. This chain connects TRBV5-1 to TRBJ2-4; D not certain. With 0 bases removed from V and 9 bases from J, the gap between germline ends came to 7 bases. CDR1 and CDR2 (germline): SGHRS, YFSETQ. The CDR3 spans 12 residues.